This is a list of T cell receptor beta chains from one sample in a study of cytomegalovirus exposure and HLA in healthy donors. Profiled with immunoSEQ multiplex PCR; TCRdb holds only in-frame clones, not every one. The sample shows 250,000 to 350,000 clones, approximately 80% of them seen only once. Sequencing was done on a sample of PBMCs. These receptor sequences come from a girl aged 2-15 years in good health and CMV-seronegative. CDR3s include the opening cysteine and the closing phenylalanine or tryptophan. A D gene is named only where the DNA matches it firmly. Clone size appears in some rows only: once, few, many, or a class for an expanded clone.

>NA|TRBD2|TRBJ2-7|TRBV2
TGTGCCAGCAGGGCTAGCGGGGCCCTAGGGGACGAGCAGTACTTC
CASRASGALGDEQYF
>once|NA|TRBJ1-2|TRBV19
TGTGCCAGTAGTATTGGGGCAGTGGACTATGGCTACACCTTC
CASSIGAVDYGYTF
>NA|NA|TRBJ2-7|TRBV11-2
TGTGCCAGCAGCTTAGGGGCGGGGAACTACGAGCAGTACTTC
CASSLGAGNYEQYF
>NA|TRBD2|TRBJ2-7|TRBV10-3
TGTGCCATCAGTGAGAGGCGGGAGGGCTCCTACGAGCAGTACTTC
CAISERREGSYEQYF
>NA|NA|TRBJ2-1|TRBV7-6
TGTGCCAGCAGCTTAAGATCTAGCAGTACCTACAATGAGCAGTTCTTC
CASSLRSSSTYNEQFF
>NA|NA|TRBJ2-7|TRBV13
TGTGCCAGCAGCCCCCCAGGACACTACGAGCAGTACTTC
CASSPPGHYEQYF
>NA|TRBD2|TRBJ2-1|TRBV9
TGTGCCAGCAGCGACCCGGGACTAGCGGGGGGGCCGGGAACCTACAATGAGCAGTTCTTC
CASSDPGLAGGPGTYNEQFF
>NA|TRBD1|TRBJ1-1|TRBV19
TGTGCCAGTACAATGGCGGGACAGGTGGTCGAAGCTTTCTTT
CASTMAGQVVEAFF
>NA|TRBD2|TRBJ2-7|TRBV5-1
TGCGCCAGCAGCGAGGGACTAGCGGGAGCCTACGAGCAGTACTTC
CASSEGLAGAYEQYF
>NA|NA|TRBJ2-3|TRBV4-1
TGCGCCAGCAGCCAAGTGTCGGCAGATACGCAGTATTTT
CASSQVSADTQYF
>NA|NA|TRBJ2-3|TRBV6-1
TGTGCCAGCTGGACTTTGATCACAGATACGCAGTATTTT
CASWTLITDTQYF
>NA|NA|TRBJ1-3|TRBV7-6
TGTGCCAGCAGCTCAAGTACGTGGAGCTCTGGAAGCACCATATATTTT
CASSSSTWSSGSTIYF
>NA|TRBD2|TRBJ2-7|TRBV4-1
TGCGCCAGCAGCCAAATACTAGCGGGTGCCAGCTACGAGCAGTACTTC
CASSQILAGASYEQYF
>once|NA|TRBJ2-3|TRBV19
TGTGCCAGGACGCAGGGTGAATGGATGAATGGCACAGATACGCAGTATTTT
CARTQGEWMNGTDTQYF
>NA|TRBD2|TRBJ2-1|TRBV6-5
TGTGCCAGCAGTCCCACTAGCGGGAGGGCCAATGAGCAGTTCTTC
CASSPTSGRANEQFF
>NA|NA|TRBJ1-2|TRBV25-1
TGTGCCAGCAGTGTTACAGGCTATGGCTACACCTTC
CASSVTGYGYTF
>NA|NA|TRBJ1-4|TRBV4-1
TGCGCCAGCAGCCAGTTGGCCAGTTCAAATGAAAAACTGTTTTTT
CASSQLASSNEKLFF
>NA|TRBD1|TRBJ1-1|TRBV19
TGTGCCACCAGGACAGGGGGCATCACTGAAGCTTTCTTT
CATRTGGITEAFF
>NA|TRBD1|TRBJ1-4|TRBV27
TGTGCCAGCAGTACCCGGGACAGTAAAGAAAAACTGTTTTTT
CASSTRDSKEKLFF
>NA|NA|TRBJ2-7|TRBV6-5
TGTGCCAGCAGTCTTTACCGGAGCTCCTACGAGCAGTACTTC
CASSLYRSSYEQYF
>once|TRBD1|TRBJ2-2|TRBV28
TGTGCCAGCAGTGACCCGACAGGGATGGACACCGGGGAGCTGTTTTTT
CASSDPTGMDTGELFF
>NA|NA|TRBJ1-1|TRBV28
TGTGCCAGCAGTTCTCAGGATGAAGCTTTCTTT
CASSSQDEAFF
>NA|NA|TRBJ2-2|TRBV7-7
TGTGCCAGCAGCCTAAGCACCGGGGAGCTGTTTTTT
CASSLSTGELFF
>few|NA|TRBJ2-6|TRBV7-3
TGTGCCTTTAGGGAGGAAAGCTCTGGGGCCAACGTCCTGACTTTC
CAFREESSGANVLTF
>NA|NA|TRBJ1-1|TRBV27
TGTGCCAGCAGTTTCGGGGGGATGAACACTGAAGCTTTCTTT
CASSFGGMNTEAFF
>NA|NA|TRBJ1-2|TRBV2
TGTGCCAGCGTTGCGCGGTCTCGGGGGGGCTACACCTTC
CASVARSRGGYTF
>once|TRBD1|TRBJ2-3|TRBV28
TGTGCCAGCAGTTTACCCCAGGGGGCTACAGATACGCAGTATTTT
CASSLPQGATDTQYF
>NA|NA|TRBJ2-7|TRBV10-1
TGCGCCAGCAGTGAGTCGGGGCAGGGCTACGAGCAGTACTTC
CASSESGQGYEQYF
>NA|NA|TRBJ1-1|TRBV5-1
TGCGCCAGCAGCTTGCCGGGAGGTGAAGCTTTCTTT
CASSLPGGEAFF
>NA|NA|TRBJ2-5|TRBV2
TGTGCCACGGCGACAGTGTGGGAGACCCAGTACTTC
CATATVWETQYF
>NA|NA|TRBJ2-1|TRBV6-6
TGTGCCAGCAGCCCGCAGGGGCCTCCTCTCACCAATGAGCAGTTCTTC
CASSPQGPPLTNEQFF
>NA|TRBD1|TRBJ1-2|TRBV5-4
TGTGCCAGCAGCACGGGACAGGGGGGCCGACGGTCAAACTATGGCTACACCTTC
CASSTGQGGRRSNYGYTF
>NA|TRBD1|TRBJ1-6|TRBV6-1
TGTGCCACCGGACCGGGACAGGGTCATTCACCCCTCCACTTT
CATGPGQGHSPLHF
>NA|NA|TRBJ2-7|TRBV2
TGTGCCAGCACCAGACAGAACCCTACCTACGAGCAGTACTTC
CASTRQNPTYEQYF
>once|TRBD1|TRBJ2-3|TRBV28
TGTGCCAGCAGGGGACAGGGCACAGATACGCAGTATTTT
CASRGQGTDTQYF
>NA|NA|TRBJ1-6|TRBV30
TGTGCCTGGAGTGTCAAGGACAGACTTAATTCACCCCTCCACTTT
CAWSVKDRLNSPLHF
>NA|TRBD1|TRBJ1-2|TRBV7-9
TGTGCCAGCAGCCCGCCGGGACAGGGGGCGAGTGGCTACACCTTC
CASSPPGQGASGYTF
>NA|TRBD1|TRBJ1-6|TRBV6-5
TGTGCCAGCAGTTACCGACAGGGGTCGGGAAATTCACCCCTCCACTTT
CASSYRQGSGNSPLHF
>NA|TRBD2|TRBJ2-7|TRBV7-2
TGTGCCAGCAGCTTAAGTGGGACTAGCACCTACGAGCAGTACTTC
CASSLSGTSTYEQYF
>NA|TRBD1|TRBJ1-2|TRBV6-5
TGTGCCAGCAGTTCCCCGGGATCTGGGACAGGGAACGGCTACACCTTC
CASSSPGSGTGNGYTF
>NA|NA|TRBJ1-1|TRBV18
TGTGCCAGCTCATCCCTAGAAGCTTTCTTT
CASSSLEAFF